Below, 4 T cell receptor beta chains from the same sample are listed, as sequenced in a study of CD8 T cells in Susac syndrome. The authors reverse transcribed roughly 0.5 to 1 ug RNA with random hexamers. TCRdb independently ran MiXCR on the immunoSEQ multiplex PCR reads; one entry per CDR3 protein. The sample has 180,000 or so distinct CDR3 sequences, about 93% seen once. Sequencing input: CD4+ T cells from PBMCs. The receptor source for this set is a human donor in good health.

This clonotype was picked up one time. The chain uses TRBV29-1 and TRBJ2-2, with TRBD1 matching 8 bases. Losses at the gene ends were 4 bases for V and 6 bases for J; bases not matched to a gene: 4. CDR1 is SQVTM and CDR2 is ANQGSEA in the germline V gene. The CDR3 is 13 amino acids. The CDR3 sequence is CSVAGTGAGELFF. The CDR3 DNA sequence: TGCAGCGTTGCCGGGACAGGCGCCGGGGAGCTGTTTTTT.

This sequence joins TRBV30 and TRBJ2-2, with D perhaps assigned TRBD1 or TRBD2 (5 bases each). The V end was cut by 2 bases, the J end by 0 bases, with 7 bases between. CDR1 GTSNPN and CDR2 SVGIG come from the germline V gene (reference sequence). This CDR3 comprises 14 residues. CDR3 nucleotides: TGTGCCTGGAGTTGGGGGACGAACACCGGGGAGCTGTTTTTT. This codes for CAWSWGTNTGELFF.

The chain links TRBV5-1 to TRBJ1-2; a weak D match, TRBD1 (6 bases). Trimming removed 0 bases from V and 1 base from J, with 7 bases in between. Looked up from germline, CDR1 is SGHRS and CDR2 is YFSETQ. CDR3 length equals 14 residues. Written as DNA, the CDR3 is TGCGCCAGCAGCTTGGGGACAGATAACTATGGCTACACCTTC. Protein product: CASSLGTDNYGYTF.

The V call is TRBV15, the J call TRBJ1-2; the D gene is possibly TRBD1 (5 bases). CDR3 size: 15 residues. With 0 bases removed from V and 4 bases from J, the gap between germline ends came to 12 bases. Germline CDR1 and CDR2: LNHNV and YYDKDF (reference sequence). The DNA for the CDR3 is TGTGCCACCAGCAGAGAGAGCAGGGCCGGCTATGGCTACACCTTC. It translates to CATSRESRAGYGYTF.